This is a list of T cell receptor beta chains from one sample in a study of long-term antiretroviral therapy in people with HIV. Assay: immunoSEQ multiplex PCR; the TCRdb copy retains only in-frame clones and omits some. The sample holds about 38,000 clones, 80% to 85% seen once. Sequencing was performed on unsorted PBMCs, taken 1.5 years after starting antiretroviral therapy. The receptor set was obtained from a man aged 18 to 30 with HIV. Both conserved end residues are part of each CDR3. The D gene is left open where the match is weak. Not all rows give a size; the values are once, few, many and, for expanded clones, a class.

cdr3_nt	cdr3_aa	d_call	j_call	clone_size	v_call
TGTGCCAGCAGTGACCCGGGGAGGTATGGCTACACCTTC	CASSDPGRYGYTF	NA	TRBJ1-2	NA	TRBV6-1
TGTGCCAGCTCGCCCACAGGGACGTTAGAGACCCAGTACTTC	CASSPTGTLETQYF	NA	TRBJ2-5	NA	TRBV18
TGTGCCAGCAGCTTAAAAGTCGGGACTCTGGAGACCCAGTACTTC	CASSLKVGTLETQYF	NA	TRBJ2-5	NA	TRBV7-9
TGCGCCAGCAACACACTAGCGGGGATGACCACAGATACGCAGTATTTT	CASNTLAGMTTDTQYF	TRBD2	TRBJ2-3	once	TRBV5-1
TGTGCCAGCAGCTCTGGGTGGGGACGGACCTACGAGCAGTACTTC	CASSSGWGRTYEQYF	NA	TRBJ2-7	NA	TRBV5-6
TGTGCCAGCAGCTTGTCAGGGACCGGGGCTATTCGCTACACCTTC	CASSLSGTGAIRYTF	NA	TRBJ1-2	NA	TRBV7-6
TGTGCCAGCAGCGCGGCTTTAGGACAGGGGAGCTTCAACTATGGCTACACCTTC	CASSAALGQGSFNYGYTF	TRBD1	TRBJ1-2	NA	TRBV5-5
TGCGCCAGCAGCCAAACTAGCGGGAAAGACAATGAGCAGTTCTTC	CASSQTSGKDNEQFF	TRBD2	TRBJ2-1	NA	TRBV5-1
TGTGCCAGCAGCGATAGCGGGAGTCTGACAAACGAGCAGTACTTC	CASSDSGSLTNEQYF	TRBD2	TRBJ2-7	NA	TRBV9
TGCGCCAGCAGCCCTGGACTCGTTGGACTAGGCACAGATACGCAGTATTTT	CASSPGLVGLGTDTQYF	TRBD2	TRBJ2-3	NA	TRBV5-1
TGTGCCAGCAGCTCAAGCGGGCTGGGGGACGAGCAGTACTTC	CASSSSGLGDEQYF	NA	TRBJ2-7	NA	TRBV28
TGCAGCGTTGATGGGACCCAGACTATCTATGGCTACACCTTC	CSVDGTQTIYGYTF	NA	TRBJ1-2	NA	TRBV29-1
TGTGCCAGTAGCCCTCGGGACTCCTACGAGCAGTACTTC	CASSPRDSYEQYF	NA	TRBJ2-7	NA	TRBV19